This paragraph covers one T cell receptor beta chain sequence. The data originate from a study of blood T cell repertoires in COVID-19. The germline V gene encodes CDR1 MNHEY and CDR2 SVGAGI. CDR3 length: 13 residues. V was cut by 7 bases and J by 4 bases, with 13 bases left in between. Sequenced by immunoSEQ multiplex PCR; TCRdb stores in-frame clones only, minus some. The data contain about 100,000 clones, approximately 80% of them singletons. This clonotype originated in an older man with active or convalescent COVID-19. Sequenced material: peripheral blood. This chain connects TRBV6-5 to TRBJ1-1, with D possibly matching TRBD1 (5 bases). For the CDR3, the DNA is TGTGCCAGCACCCGCGGGGGGAGCACTGAAGCTTTCTTT. This gives the protein CASTRGGSTEAFF.